Listed here are 18 T cell receptor beta chains from one sample, sequenced in a study of shared clonotypes between healthy human individuals. The protocol was immunoSEQ multiplex PCR, while the TCRdb copy is restricted to in-frame clones and leaves out a portion. The sample has over 95,000 clones; roughly 45% are singletons. The sequencing input was PBMCs. These receptors were collected from a woman aged 35 to 49 in good health. Some clones in this sample may be carry-over from other donors' samples.

The chain carries TRBV5-1 and TRBJ2-3; TRBD2 aligns across 10 bases. Germline lookup yields CDR1 SGHRS and CDR2 YFSETQ. This CDR3 region has 13 residues. After removal of 7 bases from V and 3 bases from J, the junction contained 2 bases not matched to a gene. CDR3 residues: CASATSGTDTQYF. Here the CDR3 DNA reads TGCGCCAGCGCGACTAGCGGGACAGATACGCAGTATTTT.

The genes are TRBV6-1 and TRBJ2-5, with a tentative D call TRBD2 (5 bases). The germline V gene has CDR1 MNHNS and CDR2 SASEGT. Trimming pared 4 bases from V and 0 bases from J, leaving 12 bases between. There are 15 residues in the CDR3. CDR3 coding DNA: TGTGCCAGCAGTGGGTGGACTGGGGACCAAGAGACCCAGTACTTC. Amino acid sequence: CASSGWTGDQETQYF.

This clone was counted many times. V is TRBV30 and J is TRBJ1-1; D not certain. Germline CDR1 reads GTSNPN; CDR2 reads SVGIG (reference sequence). There are 12 residues in the CDR3. V was clipped by 5 bases and J by 7 bases, with 14 bases between them. In DNA, the CDR3 is TGTGCCTGGGGGAGGGTAGGTCTTGAAGCTTTCTTT. Protein: CAWGRVGLEAFF.

This clone was counted at least ten times. Additional DNA sequences in this sample encode the identical CDR3. The CDR3 DNA follows: TGTGCCAGCAGCGTAGGTGGTCCCGGAAACACCATATATTTT. This gives the protein CASSVGGPGNTIYF. The J gene is TRBJ1-3, the V gene TRBV9, with no clear D. CDR1 SGDLS and CDR2 YYNGEE come from the germline V gene. Trimming pared 0 bases from V and 4 bases from J, leaving 8 bases between. The CDR3 runs to 14 residues.

This clone was detected once. Given a far larger clone just one base away, this is likely a sequencing read error. Lacking the conserved final phenylalanine or tryptophan, this CDR3 likely reflects a read error. The chain recombines TRBV6-1 with TRBJ1-2; D call uncertain. The V gene lost 1 base and the J gene lost 6 bases, with 12 bases spanning the gap. This CDR3 is built from 14 residues. CDR1 MNHNS and CDR2 SASEGT come from the germline V gene. CDR3 bases: TGTGCCAGCAGTGAAGGAGAGGGAGGTAATGGCTACACCTCC. Translating gives CASSEGEGGNGYTS.

The genes are TRBV4-1 and TRBJ2-7; possible D gene TRBD1, 6 bases. The CDR3 extends over 15 amino acids. Looked up from germline, CDR1 is MGHRA and CDR2 is YSYEKL. V dropped 4 bases and J dropped 1 base, with 14 bases sitting between them. CDR3 bases: TGCGCCAGCAGCCGACAGGAATCCCGGTCCTACGAGCAGTACTTC. Its translation is CASSRQESRSYEQYF.

This sequence joins TRBV28 and TRBJ1-2, with TRBD1 identical over 9 bases. The V gene end was trimmed by 6 bases and the J gene end by 2 bases; junction bases not matched to a gene: 4. The germline V gene has CDR1 MDHEN and CDR2 SYDVKM. This CDR3 has 14 residues. The CDR3 DNA reads as TGTGCCAGCAGGCGGGACAGGGCCAACTATGGCTACACCTTC. Its protein product is CASRRDRANYGYTF.

Here the CDR3 DNA reads TGTGCCAGCAGTTTTTCGCGTGGGAGAAAGCAGTTCTTC. Translating gives CASSFSRGRKQFF. This chain connects TRBV28 to TRBJ2-1; possibly TRBD2 for D (5 bases). Trimming removed 3 bases at V and 11 bases at J, with 14 bases between. From germline, CDR1 is MDHEN and CDR2 SYDVKM. The CDR3 contains 13 residues.

V and J are TRBV18 and TRBJ2-7; 8 bases are shared with TRBD2. V lost 5 bases to trimming and J lost 6 bases; unmatched junction nucleotides: 9. The length of the CDR3 is 14 residues. CDR1 is KGHSH, CDR2 LQKENI, per germline. This chain's CDR3 is CASSANSGMGEQYF. The CDR3 DNA sequence: TGTGCCAGCTCAGCAAATAGCGGGATGGGCGAGCAGTACTTC.

In its sample, this clone was seen a few times. The V gene is TRBV11-2, the J gene TRBJ2-3; TRBD2 is a possible D gene (6 bases). This CDR3 has 16 residues. CDR1 is SGHAT, CDR2 FQNNGV, per germline. Trimming removed 5 bases from V and 0 bases from J, with 15 bases in between. CDR3 amino acids: CASSLDVGTSTDTQYF. The CDR3 DNA reads as TGTGCCAGCAGCCTCGACGTAGGGACTAGCACAGATACGCAGTATTTT.

The chain employs TRBV28 and TRBJ2-3; D is perhaps TRBD1 (6 bases). Germline CDR1 is MDHEN and CDR2 is SYDVKM. V lost 5 bases, J lost 4 bases, and 10 bases lay in between. The CDR3 length is 13 residues. The CDR3: CASSPRTADTQYF. The CDR3 DNA reads TGTGCCAGCAGTCCACGGACAGCAGATACGCAGTATTTT.

CDR3 residues: CASSDASEAFF. CDR3 nucleotide sequence: TGTGCCAGCAGTGATGCGTCTGAAGCTTTCTTT. The rearrangement joins TRBV25-1 to TRBJ1-1; D call uncertain. The germline V and J ends were trimmed by 3 bases and 6 bases, with 5 bases remaining between them. This CDR3 contains 11 residues. Germline V gene data show CDR1 as MGHDK and CDR2 as SYGVNS.

This clone was counted between two and nine times. This specimen includes other DNA sequences encoding the same CDR3. The chain has TRBV15 and TRBJ1-1, with D uncertain. V gave up 1 base and J gave up 3 bases, with 15 bases separating them. The CDR3 is 16 residues long. Germline CDR1 reads LNHNV; CDR2 reads YYDKDF (reference sequence). Here the CDR3 DNA reads TGTGCCACCAGCAGAGGGATTTCCACTAGGGACACTGAAGCTTTCTTT. It is translated as CATSRGISTRDTEAFF.

The V call is TRBV7-2, the J call TRBJ1-6, with D unresolved. Germline CDR1 and CDR2: SGHTA and FQGNSA. The V and J ends lost 0 bases and 7 bases respectively, with 10 bases between them. The length of the CDR3 is 15 residues. The chain's CDR3 is CASSLASGFNSPLHF. In nucleotides, the CDR3 is TGTGCCAGCAGCTTAGCCTCGGGGTTCAATTCACCCCTCCACTTT.

The chain has TRBV6-6 and TRBJ1-4; D perhaps matches TRBD1 (6 bases). Trimming removed 2 bases from V and 5 bases from J, with 9 bases in between. Germline CDR1 and CDR2: MNHNY and SVGAGI (reference sequence). There are 14 residues in the CDR3. Here the CDR3 DNA reads TGTGCCAGCAGTTACGGGACAAGAAATGAAAAACTGTTTTTT. Encoded protein: CASSYGTRNEKLFF.

The chain is built from TRBV4-2 and TRBJ2-1, with 11 positions matching TRBD2. Germline V CDR1 and CDR2: LGHNA, YNFKEQ. The V and J ends lost 4 bases and 0 bases, in that order; junction bases with no gene match: 8. The CDR3 loop spans 18 amino acids. The CDR3 nucleotides read TGTGCCAGCAGCCGATCGCACACTAGCGGGAGCTCCTACAATGAGCAGTTCTTC. It encodes CASSRSHTSGSSYNEQFF.

This clone occurred many times. Within the sample, other DNA sequences also encode this same CDR3. V gene TRBV5-4 combines with J gene TRBJ1-3, with D uncertain. CDR3 size: 15 residues. Trimming removed 0 bases from V and 3 bases from J, with 10 bases in between. Germline lookup yields CDR1 SGHNT and CDR2 YYREEE (reference sequence). Written as DNA, the CDR3 is TGTGCCAGCAGCTTGGATGGTTGGGTTGGAAACACCATATATTTT. This codes for CASSLDGWVGNTIYF.

Concerning this clone: The junction departs from the called germline gene at one end, perhaps through a read error. The rearrangement joins TRBV5-1 to TRBJ2-7; D is perhaps TRBD1 or TRBD2 (6 bases each). Germline-derived CDR1 and CDR2 are SGHRS and YFSETQ. The CDR3 is 16 residues long. CDR3 DNA sequence: TGCGCCAGCAGCTTGTCAGGTTCGGGGGCGGGCTACGAGCAGCACTTC. Protein product: CASSLSGSGAGYEQHF.